A selection of T cell receptor beta chains follows, all from one sample in a study of post-analysis software for immune sequencing data. Via MiXCR, TCRdb re-called the PCR reads, giving one row per CDR3 protein. The data hold 650,000 to 850,000 distinct CDR3 sequences, with 40% to 55% observed a single time. Sequenced material: blood. The receptors were sampled from a girl aged 10 to 17 with multiple sclerosis. Each CDR3 is given with its conserved first and last residue. Fields, in order: J gene, clone size, V gene, CDR3 length, CDR3 protein. A clone size is listed for some rows: how often the clone was seen (once, few, many), or a class if it is expanded.

TRBJ2-3 | NA | TRBV24-1 | 17 | CATSDQGASGNRDTQYF
TRBJ2-7 | NA | TRBV15 | 15 | CATSDGREWSYEQYF
TRBJ2-7 | NA | TRBV28 | 15 | CASSIPGLAGGEQYF
TRBJ1-2 | NA | TRBV11-2 | 15 | CASSLAGIANYGYTF
TRBJ2-3 | few | TRBV7-8 | 17 | CASSPGTFLFRADTQYF
TRBJ2-7 | NA | TRBV20-1 | 15 | CSARPPSGRFDEQYF
TRBJ2-7 | NA | TRBV20-1 | 15 | CSARDWSSGVYEQYF
TRBJ2-1 | NA | TRBV7-3 | 13 | CASSLGPPGEQFF
TRBJ1-1 | few | TRBV9 | 12 | CASSVGNNEAFF
TRBJ1-2 | few | TRBV25-1 | 13 | CASLDRRGYGYTF
TRBJ2-1 | NA | TRBV30 | 13 | CAWSQSRGHEQFF
TRBJ2-1 | NA | TRBV25-1 | 16 | CASSEYGRGPYNEQFF
TRBJ2-3 | NA | TRBV10-2 | 15 | CASSDGQTVTDTQYF
TRBJ1-2 | NA | TRBV7-8 | 14 | CASSSVEGGYGYTF
TRBJ2-4 | NA | TRBV25-1 | 14 | CASSETGTGNIQYF
TRBJ2-1 | NA | TRBV2 | 16 | CANQLTWTSGRNEQFF
TRBJ2-4 | NA | TRBV15 | 16 | CATSRDLGGLYDIQYF
TRBJ2-1 | NA | TRBV20-1 | 14 | CSARDFLASGRQFF
NA | NA | TRBV30 | 15 | CAWTTMGQSKNIQYF
TRBJ2-1 | few | TRBV29-1 | 17 | CSVVGTGGSSSYNEQFF
TRBJ2-7 | NA | TRBV27 | 13 | CASSLGTLNEQYF
TRBJ1-2 | few | TRBV7-9 | 15 | CASSTPLQGFDGYTF
TRBJ2-6 | few | TRBV28 | 17 | CASSFGGATSGANVLTF
NA | NA | TRBV7-6 | 16 | CASSLALAGSWDEQYF
TRBJ2-6 | once | TRBV24-1 | 16 | CATSEPTGPGANVLTF
TRBJ2-5 | NA | TRBV5-1 | 15 | CASSYLAGGGETQYF
TRBJ1-2 | NA | TRBV20-1 | 12 | CSARDYSGGYTF
TRBJ2-1 | NA | TRBV30 | 11 | CAWKPLDEQFF
TRBJ1-6 | NA | TRBV6-5 | 13 | CASRRGDNSPLHF
TRBJ1-2 | NA | TRBV20-1 | 13 | CSASQAGAYGYTF
TRBJ2-3 | NA | TRBV11-2 | 21 | CASSLILGTGISLGDSDTQYF
TRBJ1-5 | NA | TRBV25-1 | 15 | CASSGQGSGNQPQHF
TRBJ2-1 | few | TRBV29-1 | 16 | CSVEVAKSEREDEQFF
TRBJ2-1 | NA | TRBV9 | 16 | CASSVGRLGAYNEQFF
TRBJ1-5 | NA | TRBV20-1 | 14 | CSASSGHSNQPQHF
TRBJ2-1 | NA | TRBV5-1 | 13 | CASSPDGSNEQFF
TRBJ2-7 | NA | TRBV9 | 14 | CASSAGRATNEQYF
TRBJ2-1 | few | TRBV29-1 | 14 | CSATLREGYNEQFF
TRBJ2-3 | NA | TRBV27 | 17 | CASSFSGRGPSTDTQYF
TRBJ2-1 | NA | TRBV20-1 | 15 | CSAASGRVSYNGQFF
TRBJ2-3 | few | TRBV29-1 | 13 | CSVKTVLTDTQYF
TRBJ2-3 | NA | TRBV12-3/TRBV12-4 | 16 | CASSRGLAGPPDTQYF
TRBJ2-6 | NA | TRBV28 | 20 | CASSFHGMWGTSSGANVLTF
TRBJ2-7 | NA | TRBV7-3 | 19 | CASSLKGATSGGSSYEQYF
TRBJ1-4 | NA | TRBV28 | 14 | CASSLLDIPGKLFF
TRBJ1-2 | NA | TRBV28 | 12 | CASLWTGGGYTF